The 20 T cell receptor beta chains listed next were all sequenced from one sample in a study of blood T cell repertoires in COVID-19. The assay was immunoSEQ multiplex PCR, and TCRdb's table has in-frame clones only and misses some. The sample lists 90,000 to 150,000 clones, approximately 87% occurring once. Sequenced input: peripheral blood. Source of these receptors: a woman aged 45-59 years with acute or convalescent COVID-19.

CDR3 DNA: TGTGCCAGCAGCTTACTCGGGGAAGGGTCCGGGGAGCTGTTTTTT. It translates to CASSLLGEGSGELFF. The chain is built from TRBV11-1 and TRBJ2-2, with a possible D match to TRBD2 (5 bases). V was clipped by 2 bases and J by 6 bases, with 13 bases between them. The CDR3 consists of 15 residues. Germline loops: CDR1 SGHAT, CDR2 FQDESV (reference sequence).

V and J are TRBV7-2 and TRBJ2-7, with unresolved D. V lost 1 base, J lost 3 bases, and 4 bases lay in between. The CDR3 consists of 12 residues. Germline V gene sequence: CDR1 SGHTA, CDR2 FQGNSA. The CDR3 here is CASSLERYEQYF. In DNA form, the CDR3 reads TGTGCCAGCAGCTTAGAGCGCTACGAGCAGTACTTC.

In its sample, this clone was seen a few times. V usage is TRBV3-1 (or the pseudogene TRBV3-2) and J usage is TRBJ2-3; 9 bases align to TRBD2. Germline V gives CDR1 LGHDT, CDR2 YNNKEL (reference sequence). The V segment lost 4 bases and the J segment 3 bases; nucleotides outside the gene matches: 14. This CDR3 region has 18 residues. CDR3 nucleotide sequence: TGTGCCAGCAGCCCTCGGGGAGCGGGAGGATGGGGGACAGATACGCAGTATTTT. It codes for CASSPRGAGGWGTDTQYF.

The V call is TRBV3-1 (or the pseudogene TRBV3-2), the J call TRBJ2-2, with 8 bases identical to TRBD1. The CDR3 runs 17 residues. J gave up 4 bases and V 4 bases, and 11 bases lay outside the gene matches. Germline CDR1 is LGHDT and CDR2 is YNNKEL (reference sequence). DNA of the CDR3: TGTGCCAGCAGCCCAGAGATCGGGACAGGCTTCACCGGGGAGCTGTTTTTT. It specifies CASSPEIGTGFTGELFF.

The chain couples TRBV19 to TRBJ2-1; tentative D call: TRBD2 (6 bases). CDR3 length equals 13 residues. Trimming took off 4 bases at V and 10 bases at J, with 14 bases between the two ends. CDR1 and CDR2 from the germline V gene are LNHDA and SQIVND (reference sequence). CDR3 nucleotides: TGTGCCAGTAGTACGGGAGAAGGAGGGGAGCAGTTCTTC. Amino acid sequence: CASSTGEGGEQFF.

The V call is TRBV7-8, the J call TRBJ2-5; the match to TRBD2 covers 11 bases. The CDR3 is 18 residues long. The V segment lost 5 bases and the J segment 5 bases; nucleotides outside the gene matches: 16. The germline V gene encodes CDR1 SGHVS and CDR2 FQNEAQ. The CDR3 sequence: CASSLNLISGRVEETQYF. The CDR3 nucleotides read TGTGCCAGCAGCCTAAATTTGATTAGCGGGAGGGTTGAGGAGACCCAGTACTTC.

V gene TRBV10-3 combines with J gene TRBJ1-1; 10 bases match TRBD1. With V trimmed by 5 bases and J by 4 bases, 4 bases remained unmatched. The germline V gene encodes CDR1 ENHRY and CDR2 SYGVKD. CDR3 length: 14 amino acids. The CDR3 coding sequence is TGTGCCATCAGTCCGGACAGGGGGACCACTGAAGCTTTCTTT. Protein product: CAISPDRGTTEAFF.

The CDR3 DNA sequence: TGTGCCAGCAGCCGTAGCGGGGCTTGGGAGACCCAGTACTTC. The encoded protein is CASSRSGAWETQYF. The chain combines TRBV11-2 with TRBJ2-5; 8 bases align to TRBD2. The CDR3 has 14 residues. V lost 5 bases to trimming and J lost 5 bases; unmatched junction nucleotides: 7. The germline V gene has CDR1 SGHAT and CDR2 FQNNGV.

The genes are TRBV27 and TRBJ2-7, with 11 bases fitting TRBD2. The CDR3 consists of 16 residues. V lost 3 bases and J lost 7; bases outside the gene matches: 11. The germline V gene encodes CDR1 MNHEY and CDR2 SMNVEV (reference sequence). The chain's CDR3 is CASSLLPGLADYEQYF. CDR3 coding DNA: TGTGCCAGCAGTTTGTTACCGGGACTAGCGGACTATGAGCAGTACTTC.

V and J are TRBV6-5 and TRBJ2-1, with TRBD2 identical over 15 bases. Looked up from germline, CDR1 is MNHEY and CDR2 is SVGAGI. There are 15 residues in the CDR3. Unmatched junction bases numbered 4, after V lost 4 bases and J lost 9 bases. The CDR3 region has the DNA TGTGCCAGCAGTTCCGGGACTAGCGGGAGGTCTGAGCAGTTCTTC. Protein product: CASSSGTSGRSEQFF.

This clone occurred a few times. The gene calls are TRBV6-2 or TRBV6-3 and TRBJ2-2; the match to TRBD1 covers 7 bases. CDR1 and CDR2 (germline): MNHEY, SVGEGT. The junction had 6 bases not matched to a gene; V was cut back by 5 bases and J by 6 bases. The CDR3 runs 14 residues. In DNA, the CDR3 is TGTGCCAGCAGTGACAGGGTTGGAGCCGGGGAGCTGTTTTTT. Protein product: CASSDRVGAGELFF.

The chain couples TRBV11-2 to TRBJ2-1; tentative D call: TRBD2 (6 bases). V dropped 5 bases and J dropped 7 bases, with 21 bases sitting between them. CDR1 SGHAT and CDR2 FQNNGV come from the germline V gene. This CDR3 has 16 amino acids. CDR3 bases: TGTGCCAGCAGCACGAACTCGGGACCGGAGGGGAATGAGCAGTTCTTC. It codes for CASSTNSGPEGNEQFF.

V and J are TRBV6-2 or TRBV6-3 and TRBJ1-1, with D possibly being TRBD1 (6 bases). Trimming cost V 4 bases and J 5 bases, with 17 bases left between them. The CDR3 length is 15 residues. Per the germline V gene, CDR1 is MNHEY and CDR2 is SVGEGT. The CDR3 sequence: CASSSPAGGGTEAFF. The CDR3 bases are TGTGCCAGCAGTTCCCCCGCGGGGGGCGGGACTGAAGCTTTCTTT.

The V call is TRBV19, the J call TRBJ2-2; 9 bases are shared with TRBD1. The CDR3 loop spans 14 amino acids. Unmatched junction bases numbered 5, after V lost 6 bases and J lost 6 bases. Germline V gene lookup returns CDR1 LNHDA and CDR2 SQIVND (reference sequence). The CDR3 coding sequence is TGTGCCAGTAGAATGGACAGGGGATCCGGGGAGCTGTTTTTT. As protein: CASRMDRGSGELFF.

This clone is a singleton in its sample. The chain carries TRBV10-3 and TRBJ1-1; D perhaps matches TRBD1 (6 bases). V dropped 6 bases and J dropped 4 bases, with 15 bases sitting between them. The CDR3 consists of 14 residues. In germline, CDR1 is ENHRY, CDR2 SYGVKD. This chain's CDR3 is CAISQDSQATEAFF. The CDR3 nucleotides read TGTGCCATCAGCCAGGACAGCCAGGCCACTGAAGCTTTCTTT.

This chain uses TRBV2 with TRBJ2-1, with 12 bases lining up with TRBD2. This CDR3 has 13 residues. The germline V gene has CDR1 SNHLY and CDR2 FYNNEI. J was trimmed by 8 bases and V by 6 bases; bases with no gene match: 2. CDR3 nucleotide sequence: TGTGCCAGCAGCCGACTAGCGGGAGATGAGCAGTTCTTC. Protein: CASSRLAGDEQFF.

The V and J genes are TRBV3-1 (or the pseudogene TRBV3-2) and TRBJ1-6; 9 nucleotides align to TRBD1. V shed 4 bases, J shed 7 bases, and the junction held 2 bases outside the gene matches. Per the germline V gene, CDR1 is LGHDT and CDR2 is YNNKEL (reference sequence). The CDR3 has 14 amino acids. In DNA, the CDR3 is TGTGCCAGCAGCCCCGACAGGGGGAATTCACCCCTCCACTTT. Encoded protein: CASSPDRGNSPLHF.

The V and J genes are TRBV3-1 (or the pseudogene TRBV3-2) and TRBJ2-5, with 8 bases matching TRBD2. This CDR3 spans 16 amino acids. The V gene end was trimmed by 0 bases and the J gene end by 0 bases; junction bases not matched to a gene: 3. The germline CDR1 and CDR2 sequences are LGHDT and YNNKEL (reference sequence). The CDR3 DNA reads as TGTGCCAGCAGCCAAGAAAGTAGCGGGAACCAAGAGACCCAGTACTTC. It is translated as CASSQESSGNQETQYF.

The chain combines TRBV7-2 with TRBJ2-3, with D unclear. Germline V lookup: CDR1 SGHTA, CDR2 FQGNSA. CDR3 length: 14 residues. The V end was cut by 1 base, the J end by 2 bases, with 7 bases between. CDR3 sequence (DNA): TGTGCCAGCAGCTTAGGGAGCGACACAGATACGCAGTATTTT. It encodes CASSLGSDTDTQYF.

The gene calls are TRBV5-6 and TRBJ1-5; 10 bases are a match to TRBD1. After removal of 2 bases from V and 6 bases from J, the junction contained 2 bases not matched to a gene. The CDR3 runs to 14 residues. From germline, CDR1 is SGHDT and CDR2 YYEEEE. This CDR3 is CASSFRDRGQPQHF. In DNA form, the CDR3 reads TGTGCCAGCAGCTTCCGGGACAGGGGTCAGCCCCAGCATTTT.